The 14 T cell receptor beta chains below all came from one sample that was sequenced in a study of blood T cell repertoires in COVID-19. This table comes from immunoSEQ multiplex PCR, and its TCRdb copy is limited to in-frame clones, with some not included. The sample records 150,000 to 200,000 clones, more than 75% being singletons. Sequencing was carried out using peripheral blood. These receptors came from a man in his forties with active or convalescent COVID-19.

The chain recombines TRBV2 with TRBJ2-1; D not resolved. Germline V lookup: CDR1 SNHLY, CDR2 FYNNEI. The length of the CDR3 is 14 residues. V was pared by 8 bases and J by 8 bases, with 19 bases between. The CDR3 region has the DNA TGTGCCAGCCACGAGCCGTTTCGATTCGATGAGCAGTTCTTC. The encoded protein is CASHEPFRFDEQFF.

The genes are TRBV7-2 and TRBJ1-1, with D tentatively TRBD1 (6 bases). Germline values: CDR1 SGHTA, CDR2 FQGNSA. The CDR3 is 16 residues long. V was clipped by 4 bases and J by 4 bases, with 19 bases between them. CDR3 sequence reads: CASSWGGGGLGTEAFF. The CDR3 DNA reads as TGTGCCAGCAGCTGGGGGGGAGGGGGACTTGGCACTGAAGCTTTCTTT.

The chain carries TRBV12-3 or TRBV12-4 and TRBJ2-1; D call uncertain. V was clipped by 8 bases and J by 0 bases, with 8 bases between them. The CDR3 is made up of 13 amino acids. CDR3 in amino acids: CASGHSSYNEQFF. The CDR3 nucleotides are TGTGCCAGCGGCCACAGCTCCTACAATGAGCAGTTCTTC.

This clone was seen a few times. This rearrangement joins TRBV10-3 to TRBJ2-7, with D maybe TRBD1 (6 bases). The CDR3 sequence is 13 residues long. In germline, CDR1 is ENHRY, CDR2 SYGVKD. Deletions cut 5 bases from V and 4 bases from J, with 12 bases between. CDR3 residues: CAISTGQKYEQYF. The CDR3 DNA sequence: TGTGCCATCAGTACTGGACAGAAGTACGAGCAGTACTTC.

V and J are TRBV3-1 (or the pseudogene TRBV3-2) and TRBJ1-1, with TRBD1 identical over 8 bases. Germline CDR1 and CDR2: LGHDT and YNNKEL (reference sequence). CDR3 length: 14 amino acids. Losses at the gene ends were 2 bases for V and 6 bases for J; bases not matched to a gene: 5. Written as DNA, the CDR3 is TGTGCCAGCAGCCAAACAGGACAGGGCTCTGAAGCTTTCTTT. Encoded protein: CASSQTGQGSEAFF.

The genes are TRBV6-9 and TRBJ2-5, with D maybe TRBD2 (6 bases). This CDR3 has 11 amino acids. CDR1 and CDR2 (germline): MNHGY, SVAAGI. Deletions cut 10 bases from V and 4 bases from J, with 10 bases between. The CDR3 nucleotides are TGTGCCATTGGGACTCCAGAGACCCAGTACTTC. Protein: CAIGTPETQYF.

This clone has a handful of counts. In DNA form, the CDR3 reads TGCGCCAGCAGCTTACAGGGGGCAAGGAGCGCTGAAGCTTTCTTT. Amino acid sequence: CASSLQGARSAEAFF. The chain employs TRBV5-1 and TRBJ1-1; the match to TRBD1 covers 9 bases. V dropped 2 bases and J dropped 6; count of bases not matched to a gene: 8. The CDR3 is 15 residues long. In germline, CDR1 is SGHRS, CDR2 YFSETQ.

The chain recombines TRBV19 with TRBJ2-5; 9 bases are a match to TRBD1. Germline lookup yields CDR1 LNHDA and CDR2 SQIVND (reference sequence). This CDR3 contains 15 residues. The trim removed 6 bases at V and 1 base at J, leaving 6 bases unmatched. CDR3 amino acids: CASSRPGQGQETQYF. The CDR3 nucleotides read TGTGCCAGTAGCAGACCGGGACAGGGCCAAGAGACCCAGTACTTC.

The chain's CDR3 is CASSHFRQEATNEKLFF. CDR3 bases: TGTGCCAGCAGCCATTTCCGACAGGAGGCAACTAATGAAAAACTGTTTTTT. This sequence joins TRBV3-1 (or the pseudogene TRBV3-2) and TRBJ1-4; D may be TRBD1 (6 bases). There are 17 residues in the CDR3. Germline V gives CDR1 LGHDT, CDR2 YNNKEL (reference sequence). Trimming took off 3 bases at V and 0 bases at J, with 14 bases between the two ends.

The chain couples TRBV29-1 to TRBJ2-7; 9 nucleotides align to TRBD1. The germline gives CDR1 SQVTM, CDR2 ANQGSEA. V lost 5 bases and J lost 2; bases outside the gene matches: 10. CDR3 length equals 15 residues. The CDR3 DNA reads as TGCAGCGTTTATCTACCAAACAGGGGGCCCTACGAGCAGTACTTC. Amino acid sequence: CSVYLPNRGPYEQYF.

The CDR3 loop reads CAWRTGTVNTEAFF. In nucleotides, the CDR3 is TGTGCCTGGAGGACCGGGACAGTGAACACTGAAGCTTTCTTT. The chain couples TRBV30 to TRBJ1-1; 7 nucleotides agree with TRBD1. Unmatched junction bases numbered 4, after V lost 3 bases and J lost 0 bases. The V gene's germline CDR1 is GTSNPN and CDR2 SVGIG (reference sequence). This CDR3 has 14 amino acids.

The rearrangement joins TRBV27 to TRBJ2-2; 12 bases match TRBD2. The J segment lost 3 bases and the V segment lost 0 bases, leaving 5 bases of the junction unmatched. This CDR3 comprises 18 residues. CDR1 MNHEY and CDR2 SMNVEV come from the germline V gene (reference sequence). CDR3 in DNA: TGTGCCAGCAGTTTATCTCGACTAGCGGGAGAGTACACCGGGGAGCTGTTTTTT. As protein: CASSLSRLAGEYTGELFF.

This chain uses TRBV6-5 with TRBJ2-2; no reliable D call. The CDR3 loop spans 13 amino acids. The V gene's germline CDR1 is MNHEY and CDR2 SVGAGI. V lost 2 bases, J lost 5 bases, and 6 bases lay in between. The CDR3 spells CASSYAETGELFF. The CDR3 DNA reads TGTGCCAGCAGTTACGCGGAGACCGGGGAGCTGTTTTTT.

V and J are TRBV12-5 and TRBJ1-1; 9 nucleotides match TRBD1. With V trimmed by 1 base and J by 1 base, 4 bases remained unmatched. CDR1 is LGHNT, CDR2 FRNRAP, per germline. The CDR3 is 16 residues long. The CDR3 sequence: CASGLGRDRENTEAFF. The CDR3 DNA reads as TGTGCTAGTGGTTTGGGCCGGGACAGGGAGAACACTGAAGCTTTCTTT.